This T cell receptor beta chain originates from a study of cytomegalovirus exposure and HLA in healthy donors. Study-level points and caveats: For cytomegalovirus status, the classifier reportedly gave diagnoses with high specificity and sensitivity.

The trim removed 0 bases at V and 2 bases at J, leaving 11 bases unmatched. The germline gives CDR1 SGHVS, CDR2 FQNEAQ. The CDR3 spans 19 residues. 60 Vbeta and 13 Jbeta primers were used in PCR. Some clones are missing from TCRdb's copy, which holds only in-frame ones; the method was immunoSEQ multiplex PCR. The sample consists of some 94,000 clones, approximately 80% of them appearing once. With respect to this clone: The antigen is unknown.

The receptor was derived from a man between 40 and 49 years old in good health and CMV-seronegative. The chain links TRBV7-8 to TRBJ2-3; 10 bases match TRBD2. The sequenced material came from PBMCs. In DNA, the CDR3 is TGTGCCAGCAGCTTAGCTTCTAGCGGGGGCCGTATGACCACAGATACGCAGTATTTT. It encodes CASSLASSGGRMTTDTQYF.